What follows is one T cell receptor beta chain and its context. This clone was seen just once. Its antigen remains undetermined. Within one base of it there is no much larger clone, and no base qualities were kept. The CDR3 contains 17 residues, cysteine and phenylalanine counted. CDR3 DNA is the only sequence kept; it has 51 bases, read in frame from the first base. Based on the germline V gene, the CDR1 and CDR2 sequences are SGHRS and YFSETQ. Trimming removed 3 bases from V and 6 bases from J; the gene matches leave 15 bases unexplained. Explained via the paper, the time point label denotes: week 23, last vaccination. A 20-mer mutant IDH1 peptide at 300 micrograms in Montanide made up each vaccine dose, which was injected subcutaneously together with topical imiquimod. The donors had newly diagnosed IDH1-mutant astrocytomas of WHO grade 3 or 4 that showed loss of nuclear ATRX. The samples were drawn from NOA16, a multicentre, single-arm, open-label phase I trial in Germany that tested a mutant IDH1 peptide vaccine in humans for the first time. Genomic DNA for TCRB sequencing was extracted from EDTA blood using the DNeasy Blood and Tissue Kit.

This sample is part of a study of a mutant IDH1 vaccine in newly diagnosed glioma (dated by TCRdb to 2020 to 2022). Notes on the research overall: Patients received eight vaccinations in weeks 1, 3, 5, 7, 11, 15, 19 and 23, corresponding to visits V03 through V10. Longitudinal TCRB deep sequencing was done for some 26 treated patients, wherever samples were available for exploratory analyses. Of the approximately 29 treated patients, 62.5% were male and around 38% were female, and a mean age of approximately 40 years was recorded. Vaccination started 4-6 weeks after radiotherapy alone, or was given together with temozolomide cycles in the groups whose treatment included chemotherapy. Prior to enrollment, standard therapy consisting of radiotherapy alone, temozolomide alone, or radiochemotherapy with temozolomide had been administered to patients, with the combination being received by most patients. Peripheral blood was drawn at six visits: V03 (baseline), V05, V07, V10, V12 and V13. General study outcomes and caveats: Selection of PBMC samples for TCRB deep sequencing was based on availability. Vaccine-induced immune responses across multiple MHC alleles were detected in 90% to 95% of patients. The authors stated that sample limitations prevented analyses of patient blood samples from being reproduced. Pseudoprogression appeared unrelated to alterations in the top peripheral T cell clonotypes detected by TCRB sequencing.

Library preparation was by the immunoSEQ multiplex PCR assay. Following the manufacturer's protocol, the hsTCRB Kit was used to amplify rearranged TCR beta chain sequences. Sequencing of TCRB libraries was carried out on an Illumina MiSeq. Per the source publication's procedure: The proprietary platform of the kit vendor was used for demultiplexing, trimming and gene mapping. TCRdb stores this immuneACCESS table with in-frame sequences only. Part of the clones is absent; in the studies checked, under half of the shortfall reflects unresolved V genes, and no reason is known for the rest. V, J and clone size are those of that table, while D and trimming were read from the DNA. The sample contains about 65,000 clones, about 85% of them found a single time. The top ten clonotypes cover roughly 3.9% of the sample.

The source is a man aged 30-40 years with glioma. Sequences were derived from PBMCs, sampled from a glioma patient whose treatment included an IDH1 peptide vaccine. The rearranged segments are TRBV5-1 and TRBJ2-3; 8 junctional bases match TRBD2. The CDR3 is CASSSALGTRRGDTQYF. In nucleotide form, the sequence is TGCGCCAGCAGCTCAGCCCTGGGGACTAGAAGGGGGGATACGCAGTATTTT.